This passage covers 14 T cell receptor beta chains from one sample sequenced in a study of chemoradiotherapy in HPV16-positive cancers. Clones were sequenced by immunoSEQ multiplex PCR, and TCRdb holds only the in-frame ones, with some missing. There are more than 4,500 clones in the sample; 60% to 85% occur only once, and about 5% lies in the top ten. The sequenced sample was tumor tissue, obtained from a patient who underwent chemoradiotherapy. All receptors come from a human donor with HPV-associated anogenital cancer.

This clone has a single count. The V call is TRBV5-6, the J call TRBJ2-3; 11 bases match TRBD2. After removal of 1 base from V and 5 bases from J, the junction contained 9 bases not matched to a gene. CDR3 length: 17 amino acids. The germline V gene has CDR1 SGHDT and CDR2 YYEEEE. The CDR3 sequence is CASSLPHSGGAVDTQYF. The CDR3, as DNA: TGTGCCAGCAGCTTGCCCCATAGCGGGGGGGCGGTAGATACGCAGTATTTT.

This clone was found once. The V and J genes are TRBV7-6 and TRBJ2-7, with D tentatively TRBD1 or TRBD2 (6 bases each). Per the germline V gene, CDR1 is SGHVS and CDR2 is FNYEAQ. The CDR3 runs to 15 residues. With 5 bases removed from V and 5 bases from J, the gap between germline ends came to 19 bases. The CDR3 nucleotides are TGTGCCAGCAGCAAACAGGGAGGTCTTAACAACGAGCAGTACTTC. It encodes CASSKQGGLNNEQYF.

For this clone: The same CDR3 is also encoded by other DNA sequences in this sample. This chain uses TRBV5-1 with TRBJ1-5; TRBD1 is a possible D gene (5 bases). Germline CDR1 SGHRS, CDR2 YFSETQ. The CDR3 sequence is 15 residues long. V shed 2 bases and J shed 4 bases, with 13 bases lying between them. The DNA for the CDR3 is TGCGCCAGCAGCTTTGGGGGGTCAGGGAATCAGCCCCAGCATTTT. Protein sequence: CASSFGGSGNQPQHF.

The chain is built from TRBV28 and TRBJ2-7, with D possibly matching TRBD1 (5 bases). Trimming took off 7 bases at V and 2 bases at J, with 12 bases between the two ends. Looked up from germline, CDR1 is MDHEN and CDR2 is SYDVKM. The CDR3 totals 13 residues. CDR3 loop: CASTTGTTYEQYF. The CDR3 DNA is TGTGCCAGCACTACAGGAACTACCTACGAGCAGTACTTC.

The chain is built from TRBV11-2 and TRBJ2-5; tentatively, D is TRBD2 (6 bases). Germline CDR1 and CDR2: SGHAT and FQNNGV. V was clipped by 5 bases and J by 1 base, with 11 bases between them. This CDR3 is built from 14 residues. The CDR3 loop is CASSPAGSQETQYF. The CDR3 DNA reads TGTGCCAGCAGCCCAGCGGGCAGCCAAGAGACCCAGTACTTC.

V usage is TRBV7-2 and J usage is TRBJ2-7; unclear D gene. Germline assignment: CDR1 SGHTA and CDR2 FQGNSA. The CDR3 extends over 13 amino acids. V was clipped by 3 bases and J by 2 bases, with 8 bases between them. CDR3 in amino acids: CASSFAQTYEQYF. The CDR3 nucleotides are TGTGCCAGCAGCTTTGCGCAGACCTACGAGCAGTACTTC.

V usage is TRBV5-1 and J usage is TRBJ2-7; D is perhaps TRBD1 or TRBD2 (5 bases each). Trimming left V 0 bases short and J 0 bases short, with 10 bases between. Germline CDR1 and CDR2: SGHRS and YFSETQ. This CDR3 spans 15 amino acids. DNA of the CDR3: TGCGCCAGCAGCTTGGAGGGACCTATCTCCTACGAGCAGTACTTC. Translated: CASSLEGPISYEQYF. Full variable domain (outside the CDR3, taken from reference TRBV5-1 and TRBJ2-7): KAGVTQTPRYLIKTRGQQVTLSCSPISGHRSVSWYQQTPGQGLQFLFEYFSETQRNKGNFPGRFSGRQFSNSRSEMNVSTLELGDSALYLCASSLEGPISYEQYFGPGTRLTVT.

This clone was picked up a small number of times. The chain uses TRBV6-5 and TRBJ1-5, with D perhaps TRBD1 (6 bases). The germline V gene has CDR1 MNHEY and CDR2 SVGAGI. The CDR3 is made up of 15 amino acids. Trimming shortened V by 6 bases and J by 7 bases, and 19 bases separated the two germline ends. For the CDR3, the DNA is TGTGCCAGCAGACCTACAGGGACTGGGGGGCAGCCCCAGCATTTT. It encodes CASRPTGTGGQPQHF.

The chain joins TRBV11-2 to TRBJ1-5, with D unresolved. The germline V gene has CDR1 SGHAT and CDR2 FQNNGV. This CDR3 region has 13 residues. The V and J ends lost 1 base and 4 bases respectively, with 5 bases between them. In nucleotides, the CDR3 is TGTGCCAGCAGCTTAGGACTTAATCAGCCCCAGCATTTT. This encodes CASSLGLNQPQHF. The whole variable domain, filled in from reference TRBV11-2 and TRBJ1-5, reads EAGVAQSPRYKIIEKRQSVAFWCNPISGHATLYWYQQILGQGPKLLIQFQNNGVVDDSQLPKDRFSAERLKGVDSTLKIQPAKLEDSAVYLCASSLGLNQPQHFGDGTRLSIL.

The V and J genes are TRBV7-6 and TRBJ2-2; 8 positions agree with TRBD2. Germline CDR1 SGHVS, CDR2 FNYEAQ. After removal of 2 bases from V and 5 bases from J, the junction contained 1 base not matched to a gene. The CDR3 is 14 residues long. CDR3 nucleotides: TGTGCCAGCAGCTTACGGGAGGGGACCGGGGAGCTGTTTTTT. This sequence encodes CASSLREGTGELFF.

This rearrangement joins TRBV30 to TRBJ1-1; D gene ambiguous. Germline V gene data show CDR1 as GTSNPN and CDR2 as SVGIG (reference sequence). V shed 2 bases and J shed 1 base, with 8 bases lying between them. There are 13 residues in the CDR3. The CDR3: CAWSTDGNTEAFF. DNA of the CDR3: TGTGCCTGGAGTACGGACGGGAACACTGAAGCTTTCTTT.

The CDR3 here is CASRTPGQGNEKLFF. DNA for the CDR3: TGTGCCAGCAGGACACCGGGACAGGGAAACGAAAAACTGTTTTTT. This sequence joins TRBV28 and TRBJ1-4, with 9 bases aligning to TRBD1. CDR1 MDHEN and CDR2 SYDVKM come from the germline V gene. The CDR3 loop spans 15 amino acids. V shed 6 bases, J shed 8 bases, and the junction held 10 bases outside the gene matches.

The J gene is TRBJ1-6, the V gene TRBV5-6; D is perhaps TRBD1 (5 bases). Per germline, CDR1 SGHDT and CDR2 YYEEEE. Between the trimmed V and J ends, which lost 2 bases and 10 bases, there was a span of 10 bases. This CDR3 has 13 residues. In DNA, the CDR3 is TGTGCCAGCAGCTTCGGTAGGGGCTCACCCCTCCACTTT. This sequence encodes CASSFGRGSPLHF. The variable domain in full, with the rest retrieved from reference TRBV5-6 and TRBJ1-6, is DAGVTQSPTHLIKTRGQQVTLRCSPKSGHDTVSWYQQALGQGPQFIFQYYEEEERQRGNFPDRFSGHQFPNYSSELNVNALLLGDSALYLCASSFGRGSPLHFGNGTRLTVT.

J is TRBJ2-2 and V is TRBV9; D is unresolved. The ends were cut back, 0 bases at V and 2 bases at J, with 5 bases in the middle. Germline V gene data show CDR1 as SGDLS and CDR2 as YYNGEE. CDR3 length equals 14 residues. The CDR3 loop reads CASSVVSNTGELFF. In DNA form, the CDR3 reads TGTGCCAGCAGCGTAGTGAGTAACACCGGGGAGCTGTTTTTT.